The 26 T cell receptor beta chains listed next were all sequenced from one sample in a study of blood T cells in healthy people across ages. The second PCR ran roughly 6 to 11 cycles with a sample-barcoded 5' primer and J-beta primers. One entry per CDR3 protein results from TCRdb running MiXCR on the 5' RACE reads. The data contain about 840,000 distinct CDR3 sequences, 25% to 35% of them singletons. The data also belong to a second study, concerning T cells of mothers and their children.

Input material: blood. These receptors were taken from a woman in her forties in good health.

This clonotype was seen ten or more times. An end of the junction does not agree with germline; a read error may underlie this. The V call is TRBV4-1, the J call TRBJ2-7; the D gene is possibly TRBD1 (6 bases). The germline gives CDR1 MGHRA, CDR2 YSYEKL. This CDR3 spans 15 amino acids. DNA for the CDR3: TGCGCCAGCAGCCAAGTGCAGGACAGTATCTACGGGCAGTACTTC. Translation: CASSQVQDSIYGQYF.

The table lists this clonotype with a few counts. The rearrangement links TRBV11-2 to TRBJ2-7; 7 bases agree with TRBD1. Germline lookup yields CDR1 SGHAT and CDR2 FQNNGV. The CDR3 totals 14 residues. V lost 5 bases and J lost 4; bases outside the gene matches: 8. Written as DNA, the CDR3 is TGTGCCAGCAGCATAAGACAGGGCCATTACGAGCAGTACTTC. Encoded protein: CASSIRQGHYEQYF.

The sample holds many counts of this clonotype. V is TRBV15 and J is TRBJ1-2, with 10 bases matching TRBD1. The trim removed 1 base at V and 4 bases at J, leaving 3 bases unmatched. The CDR3 spans 15 residues. The germline V gene has CDR1 LNHNV and CDR2 YYDKDF (reference sequence). The CDR3 DNA reads as TGTGCCACCAGCAGAGGTGGGGACAGGGGCTATGGCTACACCTTC. It is translated as CATSRGGDRGYGYTF.

For this clonotype: Its ends do not fully match the called genes, so a read error is possible. This chain connects TRBV7-2 to TRBJ2-5; 8 bases are shared with TRBD1. The V gene's germline CDR1 is SGHTA and CDR2 FQGNSA. The CDR3 contains 16 residues. The CDR3 region has the DNA TGTGCCAGCAACTTAGGCCGTAGGACAGGGCAAGAGACCCAGTACTTC. Its translation: CASNLGRRTGQETQYF.

The CDR3 protein is CASSADRDGQFF. CDR3 DNA sequence: TGCGCCAGCAGCGCGGACAGGGATGGGCAGTTCTTC. This sequence joins TRBV5-1 and TRBJ2-1; TRBD1 matches at 8 bases. V lost 4 bases, J lost 12 bases, and 6 bases stayed unmatched. The germline V gene encodes CDR1 SGHRS and CDR2 YFSETQ. The CDR3 has 12 amino acids.

V gene TRBV28 combines with J gene TRBJ2-1, with D hard to call. The CDR3 contains 14 residues. V was cut by 4 bases and J by 6 bases, with 13 bases left in between. Looked up from germline, CDR1 is MDHEN and CDR2 is SYDVKM. The CDR3 nucleotides are TGTGCCAGCAGTTCGGGTGGGCTCAGCAATGAGCAGTTCTTC. It yields the protein CASSSGGLSNEQFF.

This clonotype was seen a handful of times. This rearrangement joins TRBV12-3 or TRBV12-4 to TRBJ2-1, with D hard to call. V shed 11 bases and J shed 1 base, with 12 bases lying between them. The CDR3 loop spans 13 amino acids. CDR3 in amino acids: CAGTRPSYNEQFF. The CDR3 bases are TGTGCCGGCACTCGGCCGTCCTACAATGAGCAGTTCTTC.

The chain carries TRBV28 and TRBJ1-4; TRBD1 is a possible D gene (5 bases). CDR1 MDHEN and CDR2 SYDVKM come from the germline V gene. With 1 base removed from V and 0 bases from J, the gap between germline ends came to 18 bases. This CDR3 has 19 residues. The CDR3 DNA follows: TGTGCCAGCAGTTTATTGAGGTTGGGGGTAGGGGCAACTAATGAAAAACTGTTTTTT. This translates into CASSLLRLGVGATNEKLFF.

This clonotype has at least ten counts. The J gene is TRBJ1-4, the V gene TRBV5-1, with 9 bases fitting TRBD1. V shed 0 bases and J 9 bases; nucleotides not matched to a gene: 9. The germline gives CDR1 SGHRS, CDR2 YFSETQ. The CDR3 sequence is 16 residues long. The CDR3 DNA reads TGCGCCAGCAGCTTGGAATCGGGACAGGGTTTCAAAAAACTGTTTTTT. Translation: CASSLESGQGFKKLFF.

This clonotype was recorded a few times. This rearrangement joins TRBV3-1 to TRBJ2-1; perhaps TRBD1 as D (6 bases). CDR3 length: 15 residues. Germline CDR1 and CDR2: LGHDT and YNNKEL (reference sequence). Trimming removed 3 bases from V and 5 bases from J, with 14 bases in between. CDR3 in amino acids: CASSHYSQGNNEQFF. In DNA form, the CDR3 reads TGTGCCAGCAGCCATTACTCTCAGGGGAACAATGAGCAGTTCTTC.

This chain links TRBV5-1 with TRBJ2-7, with 8 bases matching TRBD1. Germline loops: CDR1 SGHRS, CDR2 YFSETQ. V gave up 3 bases and J gave up 7 bases; unmatched junction bases: 9. There are 14 residues in the CDR3. CDR3 loop: CASSSLWTGNEQYF. The CDR3 nucleotides are TGCGCCAGCAGCTCGCTCTGGACAGGGAATGAGCAGTACTTC.

The chain has TRBV6-2 or TRBV6-3 and TRBJ2-5, with D perhaps matching TRBD1 (6 bases). This CDR3 is 14 amino acids long. CDR1 is MNHEY, CDR2 SVGEGT, per germline. Trimming took 6 bases from V and 5 from J, leaving 16 bases between them. The CDR3 protein is CASRRPGHRETQYF. CDR3 nucleotide sequence: TGTGCCAGCAGGAGACCGGGACATCGGGAGACCCAGTACTTC.

This clonotype was detected a few times. J is TRBJ2-4 and V is TRBV12-3 or TRBV12-4; the match to TRBD2 covers 7 bases. The J call may not be correct, given that the DNA end is closer to TRBJ2-7. This CDR3 is 14 amino acids long. The CDR3 DNA follows: TGTGCCAGCACCCGGCGGGGGTCGAACTACGAGCAGTACTTC. Protein sequence: CASTRRGSNYEQYF.

For this clonotype: Just one base apart from a much larger clone, this may be a read error. The conserved phenylalanine or tryptophan normally closing the CDR3 is absent here, so this likely arose from a read error. The CDR3 region has the DNA TGTGCCAGCAGGATTACAGGCACAGATACGCAGTATTTG. Amino acid sequence: CASRITGTDTQYL. The chain links TRBV12-3 or TRBV12-4 to TRBJ2-3; D call uncertain. The CDR3 has 13 amino acids. The V end lost 6 bases, the J end lost 1 base, and 8 bases lay between the germline ends.

This clonotype was seen more than once but under ten times. The chain carries TRBV12-3 or TRBV12-4 and TRBJ2-1; 8 bases match TRBD2. The CDR3 spans 12 residues. V shed 2 bases, J shed 12 bases, and the junction held 3 bases outside the gene matches. The CDR3 region is CASSLISGGQFF. The CDR3 DNA reads as TGTGCCAGCAGTTTAATCAGCGGGGGGCAGTTCTTC.

This clonotype showed up many times. V usage is TRBV4-1 and J usage is TRBJ1-1, with unresolved D. V lost 1 base, J lost 4 bases, and 4 bases lay in between. Germline loops: CDR1 MGHRA, CDR2 YSYEKL. The CDR3 contains 12 residues. CDR3 bases: TGCGCCAGCAGCCAAGGGGCCACTGAAGCTTTCTTT. Protein product: CASSQGATEAFF.

This clonotype was detected ten times or more. V gene TRBV20-1 combines with J gene TRBJ2-7; TRBD1 might be the D (5 bases). This CDR3 spans 12 amino acids. Germline CDR1 DFQATT, CDR2 SNEGSKA (reference sequence). With 7 bases removed from V and 2 bases from J, the gap between germline ends came to 12 bases. DNA for the CDR3: TGCAGTGGAGAGGACAAGACCTACGAGCAGTACTTC. Protein: CSGEDKTYEQYF.

This clonotype has at least ten counts. The chain links TRBV20-1 to TRBJ2-7; D unresolved. This CDR3 spans 11 amino acids. Germline loops: CDR1 DFQATT, CDR2 SNEGSKA (reference sequence). The V end lost 3 bases, the J end lost 5 bases, and 8 bases lay between the germline ends. CDR3 loop: CSASPDHEQYF. CDR3 nucleotides: TGCAGTGCTAGCCCCGACCACGAGCAGTACTTC.

Turning to this clonotype: A much larger clonotype is one base distant, so this may be a read error. This chain connects TRBV10-3 to TRBJ1-5, with 7 bases fitting TRBD1. Losses at the gene ends were 1 base for V and 1 base for J; bases not matched to a gene: 7. This CDR3 spans 17 amino acids. In germline, CDR1 is ENHRY, CDR2 SYGVKD. The CDR3 sequence: CAISEYRVGGSNQPQHF. Here the CDR3 DNA reads TGTGCCATCAGTGAGTATCGGGTAGGGGGCAGCAATCAGCCCCAGCATTTT.

Worth noting for this clonotype: A read error may be the cause here, since a much bigger clone is one base away. The chain combines TRBV7-2 with TRBJ1-2, with 8 bases matching TRBD1. The CDR3 runs 14 residues. The germline gives CDR1 SGHTA, CDR2 FQGNSA. CDR3 loop: CASSRDRTTYGYIF. The CDR3 DNA sequence: TGTGCCAGCAGCCGGGACAGGACTACCTATGGCTACATCTTC.

The chain uses TRBV20-1 and TRBJ1-2; the D gene is possibly TRBD1 (5 bases). V was cut by 0 bases and J by 4 bases, with 15 bases left in between. Germline CDR1 DFQATT, CDR2 SNEGSKA (reference sequence). The length of the CDR3 is 15 residues. CDR3 region: CSARDRGGAVYGYTF. The CDR3 nucleotides are TGCAGTGCTAGAGATCGGGGAGGGGCGGTCTATGGCTACACCTTC.

The rearrangement links TRBV5-1 to TRBJ2-7, with unresolved D. The better agreement between TRBJ2-5 and the DNA end casts doubt on the J call. The CDR3 has 13 amino acids. Germline V gene data show CDR1 as SGHRS and CDR2 as YFSETQ. The CDR3: CASSSQSEETQYF. The DNA of the CDR3 is TGCGCCAGCAGTTCCCAAAGCGAGGAGACCCAGTACTTC.

This rearrangement joins TRBV7-9 to TRBJ2-7, with 11 bases identical to TRBD1. The J call is in doubt because the DNA end fits TRBJ2-5 better. CDR3 size: 15 residues. Germline assignment: CDR1 SEHNR and CDR2 FQNEAQ (reference sequence). In DNA, the CDR3 is TGTGCCAGCAGCATCGGGACAGGGGGGAGCGAGACCCAGTACTTC. Its translation is CASSIGTGGSETQYF.

The rearrangement links TRBV18 to TRBJ2-7; 7 bases align to TRBD1. This CDR3 is built from 14 residues. Germline CDR1 reads KGHSH; CDR2 reads LQKENI. V gave up 6 bases and J gave up 3 bases; unmatched junction bases: 8. CDR3: CASSPYGTDYEQYF. In DNA form, the CDR3 reads TGTGCCAGCTCCCCATATGGGACAGACTACGAGCAGTACTTC.

The V and J genes are TRBV24-1 and TRBJ2-6, with TRBD2 matching over 8 bases. V was pared by 5 bases and J by 2 bases, with 1 base of the junction left unmatched. This CDR3 has 15 residues. In germline, CDR1 is KGHDR, CDR2 SFDVKD. The CDR3, as DNA: TGTGCCACCAGTGCCGGGGGGGCTGGGGCCAACGTCCTGACTTTC. Protein: CATSAGGAGANVLTF.

The gene calls are TRBV5-1 and TRBJ2-6; no firm D call. This CDR3 contains 15 residues. The V gene lost 0 bases and the J gene lost 2 bases, with 6 bases spanning the gap. CDR1 is SGHRS and CDR2 is YFSETQ in the germline V gene. The chain's CDR3 is CASSLERAGANVLTF. The DNA for the CDR3 is TGCGCCAGCAGCTTGGAACGGGCTGGGGCCAACGTCCTGACTTTC.